This T cell receptor (beta chain) emerged from a study of technical replicates of blood from a few donors. Clones were read by immunoSEQ multiplex PCR, and TCRdb kept only the in-frame ones, dropping some. The profile shows about 98,000 clones, roughly 95% of them singletons. V lost 4 bases and J lost 4, with 16 bases in between. The CDR3 is 15 amino acids. Germline V lookup: CDR1 LNHNV, CDR2 YYDKDF (reference sequence). This chain links TRBV15 with TRBJ1-2; possible D gene TRBD1, 6 bases. Source material: T cells isolated from PBMCs. The sequence was collected from a human donor in good health. The CDR3 DNA is TGTGCCACCAGCACCCTCAGGGGAGATTCCTATGGCTACACCTTC. This encodes CATSTLRGDSYGYTF.